This is a list of T cell receptor beta chains from one sample in a study of quantifying T cell responses using KT2 cells. Using its own MiXCR run on the UMI-ligation and nested PCR reads, TCRdb lists one record per CDR3 protein. The repertoire holds around 56,000 distinct CDR3 sequences, roughly 12% seen once, with about 9.4% in the top ten. Sequencing was carried out using PBMCs spiked with cells of the T cell clone KT2. The receptors shown here come from a human donor. Both conserved end residues are part of each CDR3. D genes are given only for firm matches. Only part of the rows carry a size: once, few, many, or a class if the clone is expanded.

clone_size	j_call	d_call	v_call	cdr3_length	cdr3_aa	cdr3_nt
-	TRBJ1-4	-	TRBV6-6	14	CASSVRSTNEKLFF	TGTGCCAGCAGTGTCAGGTCCACTAATGAAAAACTGTTTTTT
few	TRBJ2-3	TRBD2	TRBV20-1	17	CSARLPGLAGGRDTQYF	TGCAGTGCTAGACTCCCGGGACTAGCGGGAGGGCGAGATACGCAGTATTTT
many	TRBJ1-2	-	TRBV19	12	CASMGDNYGYTF	TGTGCCAGTATGGGCGATAACTATGGCTACACCTTC
-	TRBJ2-2	TRBD2	TRBV7-6	15	CASSLRLAGSGELFF	TGTGCCAGCAGCCTTAGACTAGCGGGGTCCGGGGAGCTGTTTTTT
-	TRBJ1-1	TRBD1	TRBV6-5	14	CASTYRGRNTEAFF	TGTGCCAGCACCTACAGGGGGCGGAACACTGAAGCTTTCTTT
many	TRBJ2-7	-	TRBV6-5	15	CASRPRWAISYEQYF	TGTGCCAGCAGGCCCCGGTGGGCCATCTCCTACGAGCAGTACTTC
few	TRBJ1-1	-	TRBV7-2	16	CASSKRDGQSNTEAFF	TGTGCCAGCAGCAAAAGGGACGGACAGTCGAACACTGAAGCTTTCTTT
-	TRBJ1-1	-	TRBV30	14	CAWSGGTERRVAFF	TGTGCCTGGAGTGGGGGGACGGAAAGGCGTGTAGCTTTCTTT
few	TRBJ2-1	TRBD1	TRBV7-2	12	CASRNRGREQFF	TGTGCCAGCAGGAACAGGGGGCGTGAGCAGTTCTTC
few	TRBJ2-3	TRBD1	TRBV14	14	CASSPTGGTDTQYF	TGTGCCAGCAGCCCAACAGGGGGCACAGATACGCAGTATTTT
few	TRBJ1-5	-	TRBV18	14	CASSPTGQNQPQHF	TGTGCCAGCTCACCAACTGGACAGAATCAGCCCCAGCATTTT
few	TRBJ2-3	TRBD2	TRBV20-1	14	CSASLAGGRDTQYF	TGCAGTGCTTCACTAGCGGGGGGCCGTGATACGCAGTATTTT
many	TRBJ1-2	-	TRBV7-8	12	CASSSDSYGYTF	TGTGCCAGCAGCTCGGACAGCTATGGCTACACCTTC
few	TRBJ1-3	-	TRBV5-1	16	CASSLDIGEAGNTIYF	TGCGCCAGCAGCTTGGATATAGGGGAGGCTGGAAACACCATATATTTT
-	TRBJ1-3	-	TRBV16	15	CASSPLGLVGNTIYF	TGTGCCAGCAGCCCACTCGGATTGGTAGGAAACACCATATATTTT
many	TRBJ2-3	TRBD2	TRBV20-1	15	CSAAEETSGTDTQYF	TGCAGTGCTGCCGAGGAGACTAGCGGGACAGATACGCAGTATTTT
large	TRBJ1-1	TRBD1	TRBV5-1	16	CASSLSPGQLNTEAFF	TGCGCCAGCAGCTTGTCCCCGGGACAGTTGAACACTGAAGCTTTCTTT
few	TRBJ1-2	-	TRBV20-1	13	CSAVNRGYYGYTF	TGCAGTGCGGTAAACCGGGGCTACTATGGCTACACCTTC
many	TRBJ1-2	TRBD1	TRBV6-5	16	CASSYSISGGNNGYTF	TGTGCCAGCAGTTACTCGATATCAGGGGGCAATAATGGCTACACCTTC
few	TRBJ2-1	TRBD2	TRBV11-1	22	CASSLTKASGTSGGTAYNEQFF	TGTGCCAGCAGTCTAACAAAAGCTTCCGGGACTAGCGGGGGCACTGCCTACAATGAGCAGTTCTTC
few	TRBJ2-1	TRBD2	TRBV11-3	16	CASSSDGREGKNEQFF	TGTGCCAGCAGCTCAGACGGGAGGGAGGGCAAGAATGAGCAGTTCTTC
few	TRBJ1-4	TRBD1	TRBV25-1	16	CASSEYRTGINEKLFF	TGTGCCAGCAGTGAATACAGGACAGGGATTAATGAAAAACTGTTTTTT